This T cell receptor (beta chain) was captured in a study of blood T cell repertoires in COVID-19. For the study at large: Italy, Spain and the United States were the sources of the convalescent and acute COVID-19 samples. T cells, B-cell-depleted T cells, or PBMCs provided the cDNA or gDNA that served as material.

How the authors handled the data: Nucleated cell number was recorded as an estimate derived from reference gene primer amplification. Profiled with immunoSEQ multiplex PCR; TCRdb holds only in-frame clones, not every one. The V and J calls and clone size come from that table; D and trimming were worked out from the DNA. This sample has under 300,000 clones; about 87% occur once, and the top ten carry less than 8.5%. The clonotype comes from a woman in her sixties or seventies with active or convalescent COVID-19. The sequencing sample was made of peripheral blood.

The CDR3 spells CASSRGQGDGYTF. CDR3 nucleotide sequence: TGCGCCAGCAGCAGGGGACAGGGAGATGGCTACACCTTC. V is TRBV5-1 and J is TRBJ1-2; 9 nucleotides line up with TRBD1. The CDR3 length is 13 residues. Trimming removed 4 bases from V and 6 bases from J; junction bases left unmatched: 4. Germline-derived CDR1 and CDR2 are SGHRS and YFSETQ.